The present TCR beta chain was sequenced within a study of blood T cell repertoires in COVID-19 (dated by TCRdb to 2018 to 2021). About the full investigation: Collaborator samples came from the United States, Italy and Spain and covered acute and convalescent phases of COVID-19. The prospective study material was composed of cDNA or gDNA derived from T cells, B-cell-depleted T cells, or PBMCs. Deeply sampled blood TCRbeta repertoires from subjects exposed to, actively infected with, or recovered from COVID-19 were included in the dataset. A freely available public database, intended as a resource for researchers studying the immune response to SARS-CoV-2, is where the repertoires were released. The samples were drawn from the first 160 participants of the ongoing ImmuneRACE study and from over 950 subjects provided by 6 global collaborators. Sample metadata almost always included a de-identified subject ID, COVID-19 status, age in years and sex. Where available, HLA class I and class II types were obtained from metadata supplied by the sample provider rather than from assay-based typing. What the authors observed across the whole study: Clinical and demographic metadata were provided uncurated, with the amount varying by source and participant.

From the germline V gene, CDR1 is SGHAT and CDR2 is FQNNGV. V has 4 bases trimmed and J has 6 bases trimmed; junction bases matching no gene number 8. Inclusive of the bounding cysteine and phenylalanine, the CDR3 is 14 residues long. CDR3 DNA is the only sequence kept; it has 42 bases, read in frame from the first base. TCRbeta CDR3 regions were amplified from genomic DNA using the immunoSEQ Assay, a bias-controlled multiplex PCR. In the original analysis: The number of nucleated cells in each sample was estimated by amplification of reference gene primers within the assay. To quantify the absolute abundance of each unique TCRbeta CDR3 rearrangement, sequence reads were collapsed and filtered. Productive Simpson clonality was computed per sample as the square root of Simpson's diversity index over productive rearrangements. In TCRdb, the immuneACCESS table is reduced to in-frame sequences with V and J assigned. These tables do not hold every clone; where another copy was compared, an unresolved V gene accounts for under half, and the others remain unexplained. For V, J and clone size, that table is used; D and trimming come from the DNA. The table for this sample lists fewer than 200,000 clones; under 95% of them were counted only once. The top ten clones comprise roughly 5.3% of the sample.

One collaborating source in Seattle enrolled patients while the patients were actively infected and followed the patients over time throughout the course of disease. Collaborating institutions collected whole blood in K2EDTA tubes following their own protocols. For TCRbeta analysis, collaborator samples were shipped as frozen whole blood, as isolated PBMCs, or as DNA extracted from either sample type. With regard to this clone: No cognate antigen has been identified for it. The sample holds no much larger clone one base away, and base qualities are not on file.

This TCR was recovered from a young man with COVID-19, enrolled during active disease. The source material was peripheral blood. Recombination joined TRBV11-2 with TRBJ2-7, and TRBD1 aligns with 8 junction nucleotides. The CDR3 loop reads CASSSQTGVGEQYF. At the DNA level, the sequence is TGTGCCAGCAGCTCACAGACAGGGGTGGGCGAGCAGTACTTC.